Below, 10 T cell receptor beta chains from the same sample are listed, as sequenced in a study of tumor-infiltrating lymphocytes in oesophageal squamous cell carcinoma. TCRdb fed the PCR reads into MiXCR, producing one record per CDR3 protein. The sample includes under 25,000 distinct CDR3 sequences, 30% to 50% seen only once; the top ten take roughly 7%. The sequencing sample was made of blood. The receptor set was obtained from a male donor with esophageal squamous cell carcinoma.

As concerns this clonotype: The junction departs from germline at one end; a sequencing error may be responsible. The chain joins TRBV7-6 to TRBJ2-6; no clear D. CDR3 length: 13 amino acids. The germline gives CDR1 SGHVS, CDR2 FNYEAQ. The CDR3 nucleotides read TGTGCTAGCAGCTTAGCTGGGGCCAACGTCCTGACTTTC. The encoded protein is CASSLAGANVLTF.

The gene calls are TRBV6-1 and TRBJ2-3; D unresolved. The CDR3 length is 14 residues. CDR1 and CDR2 (germline): MNHNS, SASEGT. Trimming took 6 bases from V and 3 from J, leaving 13 bases between them. CDR3 DNA: TGTGCCAGCAGGCTTTACGTTGGGACAGATACGCAGTATTTT. This sequence encodes CASRLYVGTDTQYF.

The sample holds many counts of this clonotype. The chain uses TRBV20-1 and TRBJ2-5, with 8 positions matching TRBD2. V shed 4 bases, J shed 2 bases, and the junction held 9 bases outside the gene matches. This CDR3 has 15 residues. Germline-derived CDR1 and CDR2 are DFQATT and SNEGSKA (reference sequence). The CDR3 sequence: CSAIGFAGGQETQYF. The CDR3 DNA sequence: TGCAGTGCTATTGGTTTCGCGGGAGGACAAGAGACCCAGTACTTC.

This chain joins TRBV7-3 and TRBJ2-5; D remains ambiguous. Gene TRBJ2-6 matches the end of the DNA better, so the J call may be wrong. The CDR3 is made up of 16 amino acids. From germline, CDR1 is SGHTA and CDR2 FQGTGA. DNA of the CDR3: TGTGCCAGCAGCTTAGCCGGTGCGGTCGGGGCCAACGTCCTGACTTTC. This gives the protein CASSLAGAVGANVLTF.

In regard to this clonotype: No DNA is shown, since the ends of the CDR3 on it are uncertain; the CDR3 is the one TCRdb lists. This chain connects TRBV6-8 to TRBJ2-5; the table's D call, TRBD2, has no DNA check behind it. The CDR3 length equals 16 residues, ends included. Germline V gene lookup returns CDR1 MNHGY and CDR2 SAAAGT. CDR3 sequence reads: CASNVGLNNSPLHFGF.

The chain uses TRBV10-3 and TRBJ2-2, with 7 bases that match TRBD1. This CDR3 contains 16 residues. The ends lost 2 bases at V and 6 bases at J; junction bases unmatched: 9. CDR1 and CDR2 (germline): ENHRY, SYGVKD. The CDR3 here is CAISEIPKGAAGELFF. The CDR3 region has the DNA TGTGCCATCAGTGAGATACCGAAGGGGGCCGCCGGGGAGCTGTTTTTT.

The chain joins TRBV4-2 to TRBJ2-5; a weak D match, TRBD2 (6 bases). The CDR3 loop spans 15 amino acids. The germline CDR1 and CDR2 sequences are LGHNA and YNFKEQ. With 3 bases removed from V and 1 base from J, the gap between germline ends came to 12 bases. The chain's CDR3 is CASSQVLAPQETQYF. The CDR3 nucleotides read TGTGCCAGCAGCCAGGTTCTAGCGCCCCAAGAGACCCAGTACTTC.

This clonotype was counted between two and nine times. A much larger clone differs by one base, so this may be a read error. The rearrangement uses TRBV5-1 and TRBJ2-7, with TRBD2 matching over 10 bases. The J segment lost 7 bases and the V segment lost 0 bases, leaving 16 bases of the junction unmatched. The CDR3 runs to 18 residues. Germline CDR1 is SGHRS and CDR2 is YFSETQ. CDR3 coding DNA: TGCGCCAGCAGCTTGGGAGCGGGGGGGCCTGGGCCCTACAATGAGCAGTACTTC. This encodes CASSLGAGGPGPYNEQYF.

The gene calls are TRBV6-8 and TRBJ2-5; 7 nucleotides align to TRBD1. The DNA matches TRBJ2-7 better at its end, which makes the J call doubtful. The CDR3 spans 15 residues. Per the germline V gene, CDR1 is MNHGY and CDR2 is SAAAGT. The DNA for the CDR3 is TGTGCCAGCAGTTATACAGGGGCACAGTCCTACGAGCAGTACTTC. It translates to CASSYTGAQSYEQYF.

The V gene is TRBV7-4, the J gene TRBJ2-7; 9 bases map to TRBD2. Germline trimming cut 7 bases from V and 4 bases from J; bases unmatched to any gene: 8. The CDR3 extends over 14 amino acids. CDR1 SGHVT and CDR2 SQSDAQ come from the germline V gene. CDR3 loop: CASKWAGGPYEQYF. The CDR3 DNA sequence: TGTGCCAGCAAGTGGGCGGGGGGGCCGTACGAGCAGTACTTC. Combining the CDR3 with reference TRBV7-4 and TRBJ2-7 gives the whole variable domain GAGVSQSPRYKVAKRGRDVALRCDSISGHVTLYWYRQTLGQGSEVLTYSQSDAQRDKSGRPSGRFSAERPERSVSTLKIQRTEQGDSAVYLCASKWAGGPYEQYFGPGTRLTVT.